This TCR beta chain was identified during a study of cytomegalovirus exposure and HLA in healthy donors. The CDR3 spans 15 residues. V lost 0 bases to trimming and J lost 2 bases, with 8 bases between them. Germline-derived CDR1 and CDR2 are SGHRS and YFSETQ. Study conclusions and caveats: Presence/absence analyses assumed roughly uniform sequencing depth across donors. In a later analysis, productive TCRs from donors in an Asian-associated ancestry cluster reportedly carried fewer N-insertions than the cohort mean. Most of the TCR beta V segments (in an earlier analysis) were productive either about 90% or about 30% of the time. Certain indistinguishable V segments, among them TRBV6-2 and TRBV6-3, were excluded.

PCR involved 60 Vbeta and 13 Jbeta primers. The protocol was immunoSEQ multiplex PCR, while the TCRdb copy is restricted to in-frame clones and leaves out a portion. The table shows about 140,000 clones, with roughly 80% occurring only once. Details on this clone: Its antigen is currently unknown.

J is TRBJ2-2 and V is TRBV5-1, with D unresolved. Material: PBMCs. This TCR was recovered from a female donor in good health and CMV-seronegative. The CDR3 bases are TGCGCCAGCAGCTTGGCAGTTTCTAACACCGGGGAGCTGTTTTTT. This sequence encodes CASSLAVSNTGELFF.